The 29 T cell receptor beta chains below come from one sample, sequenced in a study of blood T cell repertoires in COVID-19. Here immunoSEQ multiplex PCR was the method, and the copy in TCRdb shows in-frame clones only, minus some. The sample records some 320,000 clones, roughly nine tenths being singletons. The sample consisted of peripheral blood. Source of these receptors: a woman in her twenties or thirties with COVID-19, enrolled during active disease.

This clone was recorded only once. The CDR3 spells CASSFDSSNTEAFF. Written as DNA, the CDR3 is TGTGCCAGCAGCTTTGACTCCTCGAACACTGAAGCTTTCTTT. The J gene is TRBJ1-1, the V gene TRBV5-4; no clear D gene. The ends were cut back, 2 bases at V and 1 base at J, with 9 bases in the middle. CDR1 and CDR2 from the germline V gene are SGHNT and YYREEE (reference sequence). The CDR3 is made up of 14 amino acids. Full variable domain (missing parts from reference TRBV5-4 and TRBJ1-1): ETGVTQSPTHLIKTRGQQVTLRCSSQSGHNTVSWYQQALGQGPQFIFQYYREEENGRGNFPPRFSGLQFPNYSSELNVNALELDDSALYLCASSFDSSNTEAFFGQGTRLTVV.

The CDR3, as DNA: TGTGCCAGACAGGTTTCCTACGAGCAGTACTTC. Protein product: CARQVSYEQYF. The chain combines TRBV5-3 with TRBJ2-7, with D unresolved. TRBV5-3 carries the ORF label, with uncertain function. The CDR3 totals 11 residues. Deletions cut 7 bases from V and 1 base from J, with 6 bases between.

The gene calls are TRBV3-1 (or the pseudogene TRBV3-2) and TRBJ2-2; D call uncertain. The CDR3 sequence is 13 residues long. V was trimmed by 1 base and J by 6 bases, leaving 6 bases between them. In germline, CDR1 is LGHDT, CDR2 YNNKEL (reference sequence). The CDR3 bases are TGTGCCAGCAGCCAAGGTCTGTCCGGGGAGCTGTTTTTT. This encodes CASSQGLSGELFF.

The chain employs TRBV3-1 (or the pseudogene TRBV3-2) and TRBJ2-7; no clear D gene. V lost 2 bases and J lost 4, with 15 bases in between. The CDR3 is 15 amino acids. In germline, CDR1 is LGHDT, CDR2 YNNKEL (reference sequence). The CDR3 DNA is TGTGCCAGCAGCCAACTAAACTCGGTCTGGTACGAGCAGTACTTC. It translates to CASSQLNSVWYEQYF.

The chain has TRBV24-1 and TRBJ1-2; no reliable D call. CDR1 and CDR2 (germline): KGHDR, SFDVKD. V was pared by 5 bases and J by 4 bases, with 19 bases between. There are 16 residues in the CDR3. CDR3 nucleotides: TGTGCCACCAGTGCCTCAGCGGACCGGTCGCCCTATGGCTACACCTTC. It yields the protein CATSASADRSPYGYTF.

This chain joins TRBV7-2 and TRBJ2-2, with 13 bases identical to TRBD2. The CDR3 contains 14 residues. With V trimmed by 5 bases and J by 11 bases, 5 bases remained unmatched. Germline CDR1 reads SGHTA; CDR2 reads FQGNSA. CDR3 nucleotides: TGTGCCAGCAGCCTGGGACTAGCGGGGCTAGAGCTGTTTTTT. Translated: CASSLGLAGLELFF. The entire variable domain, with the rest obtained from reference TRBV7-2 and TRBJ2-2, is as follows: GAGVSQSPSNKVTEKGKDVELRCDPISGHTALYWYRQSLGQGLEFLIYFQGNSAPDKSGLPSDRFSAERTGGSVSTLTIQRTQQEDSAVYLCASSLGLAGLELFFGEGSRLTVL.

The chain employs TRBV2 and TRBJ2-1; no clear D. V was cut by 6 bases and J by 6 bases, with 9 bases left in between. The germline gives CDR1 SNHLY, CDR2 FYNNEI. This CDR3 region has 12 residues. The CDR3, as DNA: TGTGCCAGCAGCCCTGAGGCCAATGAGCAGTTCTTC. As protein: CASSPEANEQFF.

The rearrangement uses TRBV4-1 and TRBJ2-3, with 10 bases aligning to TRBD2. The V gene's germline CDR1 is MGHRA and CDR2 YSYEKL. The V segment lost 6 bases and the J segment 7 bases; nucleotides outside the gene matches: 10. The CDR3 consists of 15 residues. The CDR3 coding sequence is TGCGCCAGCAGTCTCGGGACTAGCGCGTCAAATACGCAGTATTTT. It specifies CASSLGTSASNTQYF.

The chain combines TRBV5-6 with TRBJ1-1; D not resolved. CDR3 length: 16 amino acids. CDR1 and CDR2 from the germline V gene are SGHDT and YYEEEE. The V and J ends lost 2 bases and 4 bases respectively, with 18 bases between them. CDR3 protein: CASSLGAGWVGTEAFF. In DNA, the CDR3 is TGTGCCAGCAGCTTAGGAGCGGGGTGGGTGGGCACTGAAGCTTTCTTT.

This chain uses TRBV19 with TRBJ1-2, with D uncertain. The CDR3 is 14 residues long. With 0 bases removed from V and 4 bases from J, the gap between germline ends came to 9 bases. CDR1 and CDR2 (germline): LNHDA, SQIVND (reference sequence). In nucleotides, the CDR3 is TGTGCCAGTAGTATAGAGGCGACGGGCTATGGCTACACCTTC. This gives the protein CASSIEATGYGYTF. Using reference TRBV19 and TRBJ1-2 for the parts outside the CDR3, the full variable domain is DGGITQSPKYLFRKEGQNVTLSCEQNLNHDAMYWYRQDPGQGLRLIYYSQIVNDFQKGDIAEGYSVSREKKESFPLTVTSAQKNPTAFYLCASSIEATGYGYTFGSGTRLTVV.

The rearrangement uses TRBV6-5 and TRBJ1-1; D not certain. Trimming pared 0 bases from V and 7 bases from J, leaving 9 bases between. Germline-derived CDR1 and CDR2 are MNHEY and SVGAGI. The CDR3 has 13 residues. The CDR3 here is CASSYSGRREAFF. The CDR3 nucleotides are TGTGCCAGCAGTTACTCGGGGAGACGTGAAGCTTTCTTT.

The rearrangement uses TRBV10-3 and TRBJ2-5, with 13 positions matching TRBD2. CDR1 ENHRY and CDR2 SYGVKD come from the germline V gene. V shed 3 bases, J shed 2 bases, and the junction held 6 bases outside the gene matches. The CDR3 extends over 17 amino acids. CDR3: CAISELAGGLAQETQYF. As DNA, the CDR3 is TGTGCCATCAGTGAACTAGCGGGGGGGCTAGCACAAGAGACCCAGTACTTC.

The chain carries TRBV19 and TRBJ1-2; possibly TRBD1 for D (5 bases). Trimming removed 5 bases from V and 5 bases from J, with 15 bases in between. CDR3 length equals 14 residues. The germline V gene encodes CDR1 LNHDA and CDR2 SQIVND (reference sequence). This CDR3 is CASSDQGLRYGYTF. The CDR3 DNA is TGTGCCAGTAGTGACCAGGGTCTGAGATATGGCTACACCTTC.

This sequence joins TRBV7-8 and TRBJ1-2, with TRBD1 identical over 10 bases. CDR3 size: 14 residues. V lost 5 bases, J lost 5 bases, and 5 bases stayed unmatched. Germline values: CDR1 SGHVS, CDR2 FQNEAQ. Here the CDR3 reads CASSPPGQGYGYTF. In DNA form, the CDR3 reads TGTGCCAGCAGCCCCCCGGGACAGGGGTATGGCTACACCTTC. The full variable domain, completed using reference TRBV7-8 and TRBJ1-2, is GAGVSQSPRYKVAKRGQDVALRCDPISGHVSLFWYQQALGQGPEFLTYFQNEAQLDKSGLPSDRFFAERPEGSVSTLKIQRTQQEDSAVYLCASSPPGQGYGYTFGSGTRLTVV.

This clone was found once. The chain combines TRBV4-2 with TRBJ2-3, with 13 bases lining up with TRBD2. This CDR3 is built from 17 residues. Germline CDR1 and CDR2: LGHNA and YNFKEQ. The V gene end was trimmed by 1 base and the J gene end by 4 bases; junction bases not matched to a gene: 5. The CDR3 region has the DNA TGTGCCAGCAGCCAAGGGACTAGCGGGGGAGTCTCAGATACGCAGTATTTT. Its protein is CASSQGTSGGVSDTQYF.

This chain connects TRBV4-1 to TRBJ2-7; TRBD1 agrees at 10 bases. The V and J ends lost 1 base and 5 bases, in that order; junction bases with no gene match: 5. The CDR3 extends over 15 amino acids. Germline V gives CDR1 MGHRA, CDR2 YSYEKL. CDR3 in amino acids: CASSQAGTGAHEQYF. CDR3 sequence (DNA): TGCGCCAGCAGCCAAGCCGGGACAGGGGCCCACGAGCAGTACTTC.

For the CDR3, the DNA is TGCGCCAGCAGCCAACGCGGACTAGCGGCTAGCACAGATACGCAGTATTTT. Its protein is CASSQRGLAASTDTQYF. This sequence joins TRBV4-1 and TRBJ2-3, with 10 bases that match TRBD2. Germline V gene sequence: CDR1 MGHRA, CDR2 YSYEKL. V was clipped by 2 bases and J by 0 bases; unmatched bases: 5. The CDR3 contains 17 residues.

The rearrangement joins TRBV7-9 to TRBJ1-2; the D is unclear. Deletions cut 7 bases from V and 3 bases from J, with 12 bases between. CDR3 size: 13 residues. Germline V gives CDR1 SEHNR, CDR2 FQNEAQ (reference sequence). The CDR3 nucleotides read TGTGCCAGCACCCCGGTGGGCGACTATGGCTACACCTTC. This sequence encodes CASTPVGDYGYTF.

In DNA form, the CDR3 reads TGTGCCGGCGGGAGGACTAGCGGGGGCAATGAGCAGTTCTTC. It is translated as CAGGRTSGGNEQFF. This sequence joins TRBV5-5 and TRBJ2-1; 13 bases map to TRBD2. V dropped 10 bases and J dropped 6; count of bases not matched to a gene: 7. The CDR3 spans 14 residues. Germline CDR1 reads SGHKS; CDR2 reads YYEKEE (reference sequence). Filled out from reference TRBV5-5 and TRBJ2-1, the complete variable domain reads DAGVTQSPTHLIKTRGQQVTLRCSPISGHKSVSWYQQVLGQGPQFIFQYYEKEERGRGNFPDRFSARQFPNYSSELNVNALLLGDSALYLCAGGRTSGGNEQFFGPGTRLTVL.

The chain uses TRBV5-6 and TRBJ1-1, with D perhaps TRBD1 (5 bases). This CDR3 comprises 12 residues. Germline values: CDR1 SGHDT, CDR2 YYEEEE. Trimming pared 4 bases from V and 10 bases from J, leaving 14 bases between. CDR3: CASSPGGEGAFF. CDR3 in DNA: TGTGCCAGCAGCCCTGGGGGGGAAGGAGCTTTCTTT.

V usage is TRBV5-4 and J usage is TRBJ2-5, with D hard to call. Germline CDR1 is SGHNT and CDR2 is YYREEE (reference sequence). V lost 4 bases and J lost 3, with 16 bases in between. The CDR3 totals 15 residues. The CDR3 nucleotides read TGTGCCAGCAGCGCCACAGACCGAGAAAAAGAGACCCAGTACTTC. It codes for CASSATDREKETQYF.

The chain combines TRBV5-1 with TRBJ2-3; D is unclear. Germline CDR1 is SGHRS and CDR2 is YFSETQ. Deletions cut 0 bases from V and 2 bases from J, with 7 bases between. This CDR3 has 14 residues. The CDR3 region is CASSLEQLTDTQYF. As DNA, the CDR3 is TGCGCCAGCAGCTTGGAACAGCTCACAGATACGCAGTATTTT.

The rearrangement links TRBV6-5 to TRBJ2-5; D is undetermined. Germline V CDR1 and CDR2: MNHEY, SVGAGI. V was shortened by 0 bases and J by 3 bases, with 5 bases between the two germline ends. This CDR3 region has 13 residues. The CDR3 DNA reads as TGTGCCAGCAGTTACTCCCAAAAAGAGACCCAGTACTTC. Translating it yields CASSYSQKETQYF.

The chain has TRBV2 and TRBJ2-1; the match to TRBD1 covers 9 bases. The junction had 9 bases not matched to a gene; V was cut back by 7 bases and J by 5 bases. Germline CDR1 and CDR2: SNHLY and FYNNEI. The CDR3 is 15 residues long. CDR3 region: CASTLGQGKNNEQFF. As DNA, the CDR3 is TGTGCCAGCACGCTAGGACAGGGGAAGAACAATGAGCAGTTCTTC.

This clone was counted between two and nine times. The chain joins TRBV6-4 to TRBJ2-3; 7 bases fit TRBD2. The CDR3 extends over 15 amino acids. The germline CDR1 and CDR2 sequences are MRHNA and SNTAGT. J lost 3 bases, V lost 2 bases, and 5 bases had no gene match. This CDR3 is CASSDHTSATDTQYF. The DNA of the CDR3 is TGTGCCAGCAGTGACCACACTAGCGCAACAGATACGCAGTATTTT.

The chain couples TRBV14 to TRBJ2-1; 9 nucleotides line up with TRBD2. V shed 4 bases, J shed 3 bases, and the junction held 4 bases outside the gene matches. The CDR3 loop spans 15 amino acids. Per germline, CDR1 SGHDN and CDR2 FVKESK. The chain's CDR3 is CASSPIAGDYNEQFF. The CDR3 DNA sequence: TGTGCCAGCAGCCCAATAGCGGGGGACTACAATGAGCAGTTCTTC.

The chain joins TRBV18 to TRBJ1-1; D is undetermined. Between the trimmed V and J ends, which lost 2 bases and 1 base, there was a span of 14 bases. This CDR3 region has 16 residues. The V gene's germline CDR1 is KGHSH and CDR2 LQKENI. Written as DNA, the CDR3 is TGTGCCAGCTCACCATCAGGCTCACCTGGGAACACTGAAGCTTTCTTT. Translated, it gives CASSPSGSPGNTEAFF.

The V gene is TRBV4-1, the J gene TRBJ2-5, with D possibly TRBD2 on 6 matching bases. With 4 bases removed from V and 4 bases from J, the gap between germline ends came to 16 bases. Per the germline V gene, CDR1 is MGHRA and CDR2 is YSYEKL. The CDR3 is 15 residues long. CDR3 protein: CASSPLGRGRETQYF. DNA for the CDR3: TGCGCCAGCAGCCCCCTGGGCCGGGGGAGAGAGACCCAGTACTTC.

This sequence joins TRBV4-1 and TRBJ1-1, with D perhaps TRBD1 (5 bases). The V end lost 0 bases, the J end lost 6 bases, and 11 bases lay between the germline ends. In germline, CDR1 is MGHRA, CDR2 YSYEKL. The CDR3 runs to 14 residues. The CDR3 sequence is CASSQDVGVPEAFF. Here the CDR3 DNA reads TGCGCCAGCAGCCAAGATGTAGGGGTGCCTGAAGCTTTCTTT.